This T cell receptor beta chain was found in a study of cytomegalovirus exposure and HLA in healthy donors. Findings and limits, study-wide: Accounts indicate the classifier identified cytomegalovirus status with strong specificity and sensitivity. Researchers reported that a few CMV-associated chains were confirmed in vitro as CMV antigen-specific. The tendency of first-cohort TCR clusters to co-occur in the 90 to 150 validation repertoires emerged from a later analysis.

The V gene end was trimmed by 7 bases and the J gene end by 5 bases; junction bases not matched to a gene: 3. The CDR3 is 12 amino acids. Germline V gene lookup returns CDR1 SQVTM and CDR2 ANQGSEA. An approximately 120-subject validation cohort, separate from the 666-subject first cohort, supplied the donors. TCRdb's copy holds only in-frame clones and misses some; the assay was immunoSEQ multiplex PCR. This sample has under 300,000 clones, with 75% to 90% found just once. Note on this clone: What it binds is unknown.

The V and J genes are TRBV29-1 and TRBJ1-4, with TRBD1 matching 8 bases. Sequences were obtained from PBMCs. This sequence was found in a young woman in good health and CMV-seropositive. The CDR3 sequence is CSGTGGNEKLFF. In nucleotides, the CDR3 is TGCAGCGGAACAGGGGGGAATGAAAAACTGTTTTTT.